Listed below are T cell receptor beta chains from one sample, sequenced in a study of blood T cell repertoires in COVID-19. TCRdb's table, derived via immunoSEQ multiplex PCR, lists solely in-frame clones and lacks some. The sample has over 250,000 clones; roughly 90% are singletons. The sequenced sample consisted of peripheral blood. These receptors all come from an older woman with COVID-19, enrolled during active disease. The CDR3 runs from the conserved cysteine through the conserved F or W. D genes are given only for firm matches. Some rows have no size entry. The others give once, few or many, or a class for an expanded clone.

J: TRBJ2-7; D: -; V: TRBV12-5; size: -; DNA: TGTGCTAGTGGTCGACTTAGCTACGAGCAGTACTTC; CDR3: CASGRLSYEQYF
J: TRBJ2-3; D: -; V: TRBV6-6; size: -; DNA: TGTGCCAGCAGTTACTCGGAGGGGAGCACAGATACGCAGTATTTT; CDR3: CASSYSEGSTDTQYF
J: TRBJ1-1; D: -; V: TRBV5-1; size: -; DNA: TGCGCCAGCACCCTAAATCTCATGAACACTGAAGCTTTCTTT; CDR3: CASTLNLMNTEAFF
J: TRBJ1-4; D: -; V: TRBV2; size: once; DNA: TGTGCCAGCAGTGAGGATGGAGGGGATGAAAAACTGTTTTTT; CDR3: CASSEDGGDEKLFF
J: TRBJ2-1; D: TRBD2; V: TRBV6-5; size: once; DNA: TGTGCCGCCGGGCGGGAGGGTAAAGGGCATGAGCAGTTCTTC; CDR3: CAAGREGKGHEQFF
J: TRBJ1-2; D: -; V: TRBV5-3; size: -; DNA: TGTGCCAGAAGCTTGTCAACACTAAACTATGGCTACACCTTC; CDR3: CARSLSTLNYGYTF
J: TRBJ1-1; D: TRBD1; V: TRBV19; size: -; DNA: TGTGCCAGTAGCCACCTGGCGGGACAGGTGAACACTGAAGCTTTCTTT; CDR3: CASSHLAGQVNTEAFF
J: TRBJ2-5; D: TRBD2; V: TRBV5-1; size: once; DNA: TGCGCCAGTACCAACTTAGCGGGGGGACAAGAGACCCAGTACTTC; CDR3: CASTNLAGGQETQYF
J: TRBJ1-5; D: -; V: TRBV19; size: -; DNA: TGTGCCAGGCCGAGACCGGGAAGGAGCAATCAGCCCCAGCATTTT; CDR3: CARPRPGRSNQPQHF
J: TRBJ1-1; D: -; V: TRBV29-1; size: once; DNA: TGCAGCGGCCAGGGGATGAACACTGAAGCTTTCTTT; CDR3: CSGQGMNTEAFF
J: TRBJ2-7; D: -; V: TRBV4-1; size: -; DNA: TGCGCCAGCAGCCAAGGGGCACAGAGGGGACACCTTGGGCGGGAGCAGTACTTC; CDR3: CASSQGAQRGHLGREQYF
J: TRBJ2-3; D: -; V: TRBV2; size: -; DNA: TGTGCCAGCAGCCTCCGGGGTGTGGGGGATACGCAGTATTTT; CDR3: CASSLRGVGDTQYF
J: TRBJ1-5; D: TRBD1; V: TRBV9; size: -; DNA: TGTGCCAGCAGCGTATCGGGGACAGGGGCTCAGCCCCAGCATTTT; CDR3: CASSVSGTGAQPQHF
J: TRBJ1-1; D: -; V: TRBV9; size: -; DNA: TGTGCCAGCAGCGCAGATGGACGGGGGAACACTGAAGCTTTCTTT; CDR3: CASSADGRGNTEAFF
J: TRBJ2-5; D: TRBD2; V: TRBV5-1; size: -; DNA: TGCGCCAGCAGCCCGACTTCCGGGACTAGCGGGGAGACCCAGTACTTC; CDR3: CASSPTSGTSGETQYF
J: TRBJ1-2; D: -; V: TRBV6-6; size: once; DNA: TGTGCCAGCACGGGGGGAGATGGCTACACCTTC; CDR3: CASTGGDGYTF
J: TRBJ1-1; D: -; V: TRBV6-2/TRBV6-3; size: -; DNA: TGTGCCAGCGGCCCTGCCGATCCGCCCGTCGCAGGGGCCTTTAACCCCACTGAAGCTTTCTTT; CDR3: CASGPADPPVAGAFNPTEAFF
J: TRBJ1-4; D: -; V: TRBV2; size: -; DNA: TGTGCCAGCCGGACTCAAACAACTAATGAAAAACTGTTTTTT; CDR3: CASRTQTTNEKLFF
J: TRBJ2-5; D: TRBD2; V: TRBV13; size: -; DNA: TGTGCCAGCAGCCTGACTAGCGGGGGTCAAGAGACCCAGTACTTC; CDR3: CASSLTSGGQETQYF
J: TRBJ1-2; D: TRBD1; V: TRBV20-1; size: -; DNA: TGCAGTGCTAGTTCCTTTGACAGGGTGTATGGCTACACCTTC; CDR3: CSASSFDRVYGYTF
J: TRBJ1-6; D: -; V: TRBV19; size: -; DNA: TGTGCCAACCCCGATAGCTCCTATAATTCACCCCTCCACTTT; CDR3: CANPDSSYNSPLHF
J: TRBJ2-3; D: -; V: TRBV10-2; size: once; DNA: TGCGCCAGCAGGCCAGGGGGGACAGATACGCAGTATTTT; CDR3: CASRPGGTDTQYF
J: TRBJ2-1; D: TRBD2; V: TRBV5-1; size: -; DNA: TGCGCCAGCAGCTTGGTGGGCAGCCTCCCTAGCGGGGGTTACAATGAGCAGTTCTTC; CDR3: CASSLVGSLPSGGYNEQFF
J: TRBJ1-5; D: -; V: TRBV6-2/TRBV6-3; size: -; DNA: TGTGCCAGCAGTACCCTAACAGGGTTCAATCAGCCCCAGCATTTT; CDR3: CASSTLTGFNQPQHF
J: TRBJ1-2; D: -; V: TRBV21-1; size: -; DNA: TGTGCCAGCAGCAAATTTGCCAGGAACTATGGCTACACCTTC; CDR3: CASSKFARNYGYTF